The following is a T cell receptor (beta chain) sequence with its context. These data belong to a study of T cell repertoires in ileal Crohn's disease. Stated time point: neoterminal ileum biopsy at postoperative endoscopy, about 6 months after surgery. V lost 10 bases to trimming and J lost 5 bases; unmatched junction nucleotides: 10. The CDR3 runs 13 residues. Germline-derived CDR1 and CDR2 are LNHDA and SQIVND (reference sequence). Measured with immunoSEQ multiplex PCR; TCRdb has only the in-frame clones, and not every one. Counted here are 15,000 to 20,000 clones, approximately 77% occurring once; the ten biggest clones make up around 4.2%.

The clonotype originates from an adult with Crohn's disease. This sequence joins TRBV19 and TRBJ1-2; 7 bases agree with TRBD1. The sample consisted of ileal tissue. This CDR3 is CATRPGQYYGYTF. CDR3 nucleotides: TGTGCCACTCGCCCGGGACAGTATTATGGCTACACCTTC.